This TCR beta chain was sequenced in a study of PD-L1 blockade in urothelial cancer. For the study at large: The analyses of blood took place 3 weeks (second dose) and 6 weeks after treatment start.

Trimming cost V 1 base and J 1 base; bases outside gene matches: 3. CDR1 and CDR2 (germline): PRHDT, FYEKMQ (reference sequence). This CDR3 spans 15 amino acids. The data were produced by immunoSEQ multiplex PCR, yet TCRdb's version contains in-frame clones alone and is incomplete. Among some 52,000 clones listed, around 80% were seen once. Noted time point: pretreatment peripheral blood. The TCR was taken from a man between 70 and 80 years old with urothelial cancer. The sample was PBMCs, taken around atezolizumab (anti-PD-L1) treatment. The chain recombines TRBV13 with TRBJ2-7; TRBD2 aligns across 8 bases. CDR3 bases: TGTGCCAGCAGCTTAGCCGCGGGGGGATCCTACGAGCAGTACTTC. Amino acid sequence: CASSLAAGGSYEQYF. Looking up the rest from reference TRBV13 and TRBJ2-7 gives the full variable domain: AAGVIQSPRHLIKEKRETATLKCYPIPRHDTVYWYQQGPGQDPQFLISFYEKMQSDKGSIPDRFSAQQFSDYHSELNMSSLELGDSALYFCASSLAAGGSYEQYFGPGTRLTVT.